One sample yielded the 20 T cell receptor beta chains listed below, sequenced in a study of CD8+CD57+ T cells in acquired aplastic anemia. Genomic DNA provided the template from which TCR beta VDJ and CDR3 profiles were obtained. From the reads, TCRdb called clonotypes with MiXCR, one entry per CDR3 protein. In the table there are 100,000 to 150,000 distinct CDR3 sequences, 55% to 70% of which are singletons. The sequenced patients had an expansion of CD8+CD57+ cells seen by flow cytometry. Sequencing was performed on sorted CD4+, CD8+, or CD8+CD57+ T cells (not recorded which) from PBMCs. These receptors were obtained from a human donor with aplastic anemia.

This chain uses TRBV10-1 with TRBJ1-6, with unresolved D. Germline V gene lookup returns CDR1 WNHNN and CDR2 SYGVQD (reference sequence). V gave up 2 bases and J gave up 9 bases, with 11 bases separating them. The CDR3 extends over 14 amino acids. CDR3 in amino acids: CASSEGRTPSPLHF. CDR3 nucleotides: TGCGCCAGCAGTGAGGGCCGGACGCCTTCACCCCTCCACTTT.

This clonotype was counted a single time. The V gene is TRBV7-3, the J gene TRBJ2-3, with a possible D match to TRBD1 (5 bases). Germline values: CDR1 SGHTA, CDR2 FQGTGA. The V gene lost 5 bases and the J gene lost 11 bases, with 17 bases spanning the gap. The CDR3 has 13 residues. In nucleotides, the CDR3 is TGTGCCAGCAGCCAAGGGTGGGGCAATGAGCAGTATTTT. Translated, it gives CASSQGWGNEQYF.

The rearrangement links TRBV2 to TRBJ1-6; 9 bases agree with TRBD1. There are 14 residues in the CDR3. The V and J ends lost 6 bases and 10 bases, in that order; junction bases with no gene match: 7. The germline gives CDR1 SNHLY, CDR2 FYNNEI. CDR3 loop: CASRGGTGWSPLHF. DNA of the CDR3: TGTGCCAGCAGGGGAGGGACAGGGTGGTCACCCCTCCACTTT.

As concerns this clonotype: A junction boundary mismatches the germline segment, possibly from a read error. The genes are TRBV2 and TRBJ1-6, with D hard to call. The CDR3 sequence is 14 residues long. CDR1 and CDR2 (germline): SNHLY, FYNNEI. In DNA form, the CDR3 reads TGTGCCAGCAGTTACCTGAGGGTTAACTCACCCCTCCGCTTT. As protein: CASSYLRVNSPLRF.

The chain carries TRBV6-5 and TRBJ1-1; perhaps TRBD1 as D (6 bases). The CDR3 is 14 residues long. Germline-derived CDR1 and CDR2 are MNHEY and SVGAGI. V was trimmed by 4 bases and J by 6 bases, leaving 15 bases between them. The CDR3, as DNA: TGTGCCAGCAGTTCTAGGGACAAAGAGTCTGAAGCTTTCTTT. Its translation is CASSSRDKESEAFF.

This chain connects TRBV11-2 to TRBJ2-3, with D uncertain. CDR1 SGHAT and CDR2 FQNNGV come from the germline V gene. Trimming took 0 bases from V and 0 from J, leaving 7 bases between them. This CDR3 comprises 15 residues. This CDR3 is CASSLDADSTDTQYF. DNA of the CDR3: TGTGCCAGCAGCTTAGATGCGGATAGCACAGATACGCAGTATTTT.

At least ten counts were recorded for this clonotype. The chain recombines TRBV19 with TRBJ1-5; D is possibly TRBD1 (5 bases). Germline assignment: CDR1 LNHDA and CDR2 SQIVND (reference sequence). The V end lost 0 bases, the J end lost 7 bases, and 13 bases lay between the germline ends. The CDR3 totals 15 residues. The CDR3 region has the DNA TGTGCCAGTAGTATAGATTGGGGGGTTGGGCAGCCCCAGCATTTT. This codes for CASSIDWGVGQPQHF.

This clonotype appeared a single time. The rearrangement joins TRBV11-1 to TRBJ2-1; 9 bases align to TRBD2. The CDR3 runs 14 residues. V shed 5 bases, J shed 7 bases, and the junction held 6 bases outside the gene matches. CDR1 is SGHAT and CDR2 is FQDESV in the germline V gene (reference sequence). CDR3 nucleotide sequence: TGTGCCAGCAGCGTTGTGACTAGCGGAAATGAGCAGTTCTTC. Translating gives CASSVVTSGNEQFF.

The chain employs TRBV29-1 and TRBJ2-7, with TRBD2 matching 7 bases. The junction had 12 bases not matched to a gene; V was cut back by 3 bases and J by 4 bases. Germline lookup yields CDR1 SQVTM and CDR2 ANQGSEA. This CDR3 has 15 amino acids. The DNA of the CDR3 is TGCAGCGTTGAGGGCGGGGGAGCGGAGAGGTACGAGCAGTACTTC. Protein: CSVEGGGAERYEQYF.

The gene calls are TRBV2 and TRBJ1-5; D might be TRBD1 (5 bases). The germline CDR1 and CDR2 sequences are SNHLY and FYNNEI. CDR3 length: 13 residues. V dropped 3 bases and J dropped 4 bases, with 7 bases sitting between them. CDR3 sequence reads: CASSDWGNQPQHF. DNA for the CDR3: TGTGCCAGCAGTGATTGGGGGAATCAGCCCCAGCATTTT.

This clonotype was seen more than once but under ten times. The CDR3 loop is CAISELGLEQYF. CDR3 bases: TGTGCCATCAGTGAGTTGGGGCTCGAGCAGTACTTC. This chain uses TRBV10-3 with TRBJ2-7; tentative D call: TRBD1 (5 bases). The CDR3 totals 12 residues. CDR1 and CDR2 (germline): ENHRY, SYGVKD. With 1 base removed from V and 6 bases from J, the gap between germline ends came to 7 bases.

The CDR3 DNA is TGTGCCATCAGTCCAAGGACAGGGGTGGACACTGAAGCTTTCTTT. It translates to CAISPRTGVDTEAFF. The V and J genes are TRBV10-3 and TRBJ1-1, with 9 positions matching TRBD1. Trimming cost V 5 bases and J 3 bases; bases outside gene matches: 7. Germline CDR1 is ENHRY and CDR2 is SYGVKD. CDR3 size: 15 residues.

The V gene is TRBV24-1, the J gene TRBJ2-7, with 10 bases lining up with TRBD1. Unmatched junction bases numbered 4, after V lost 7 bases and J lost 5 bases. Germline CDR1 is KGHDR and CDR2 is SFDVKD. The CDR3 is made up of 13 amino acids. The CDR3 spells CATSGDRGHEQYF. CDR3 in DNA: TGTGCCACCAGCGGGGACAGGGGCCACGAGCAGTACTTC.

This clonotype has a handful of counts. V gene TRBV12-3 or TRBV12-4 combines with J gene TRBJ2-3; D is possibly TRBD1 (5 bases). Trimming took 5 bases from V and 0 from J, leaving 9 bases between them. CDR3 length: 14 residues. CDR3 protein: CASSRTSSTDTQYF. CDR3 nucleotides: TGTGCCAGCAGTCGGACATCTAGCACAGATACGCAGTATTTT.

The chain recombines TRBV29-1 with TRBJ2-1, with TRBD1 matching over 9 bases. CDR1 and CDR2 (germline): SQVTM, ANQGSEA. The CDR3 runs to 12 residues. V shed 2 bases, J shed 9 bases, and the junction held 2 bases outside the gene matches. The CDR3 DNA reads TGCAGCGTTGAAACAGGGGGCGGTGAGCAGTTCTTC. Amino acids: CSVETGGGEQFF.

The chain combines TRBV7-3 with TRBJ2-7, with 8 nucleotides matching TRBD1. CDR3 length: 15 amino acids. V gave up 5 bases and J gave up 5 bases; unmatched junction bases: 11. CDR1 and CDR2 (germline): SGHTA, FQGTGA. CDR3: CASSPRPRQGNEQYF. CDR3 DNA sequence: TGTGCCAGCAGCCCCCGCCCGAGACAGGGGAACGAGCAGTACTTC.

A single count supports this clonotype. The chain recombines TRBV7-9 with TRBJ2-7; 9 bases are a match to TRBD2. J lost 5 bases, V lost 2 bases, and 7 bases had no gene match. Germline V gives CDR1 SEHNR, CDR2 FQNEAQ (reference sequence). This CDR3 has 15 residues. The CDR3 is CASSLHTGGRDEQYF. The CDR3 DNA is TGTGCCAGCAGCTTACACACCGGCGGGAGGGACGAGCAGTACTTC.

The chain employs TRBV7-2 and TRBJ2-7; D gene uncertain. Germline values: CDR1 SGHTA, CDR2 FQGNSA. The V and J ends lost 1 base and 4 bases respectively, with 11 bases between them. The CDR3 loop spans 14 amino acids. CDR3 protein: CASSLGLGWYEQYF. For the CDR3, the DNA is TGTGCCAGCAGCTTAGGGCTAGGATGGTACGAGCAGTACTTC.

The V and J genes are TRBV7-9 and TRBJ2-5; the D is unclear. With 4 bases removed from V and 2 bases from J, the gap between germline ends came to 5 bases. Germline lookup yields CDR1 SEHNR and CDR2 FQNEAQ (reference sequence). The CDR3 runs 12 residues. Written as DNA, the CDR3 is TGTGCCAGCAGCTCATTTCAAGAGACCCAGTACTTC. Amino acids: CASSSFQETQYF.

This clonotype was seen at least ten times. V gene TRBV3-1 combines with J gene TRBJ2-7; TRBD1 aligns across 8 bases. The ends lost 5 bases at V and 3 bases at J; junction bases unmatched: 9. Germline CDR1 is LGHDT and CDR2 is YNNKEL (reference sequence). The CDR3 is 15 residues long. The CDR3 DNA sequence: TGTGCCAGCAGCGTCCACCAACAGGGGGGCTACGAGCAGTACTTC. Residues: CASSVHQQGGYEQYF.